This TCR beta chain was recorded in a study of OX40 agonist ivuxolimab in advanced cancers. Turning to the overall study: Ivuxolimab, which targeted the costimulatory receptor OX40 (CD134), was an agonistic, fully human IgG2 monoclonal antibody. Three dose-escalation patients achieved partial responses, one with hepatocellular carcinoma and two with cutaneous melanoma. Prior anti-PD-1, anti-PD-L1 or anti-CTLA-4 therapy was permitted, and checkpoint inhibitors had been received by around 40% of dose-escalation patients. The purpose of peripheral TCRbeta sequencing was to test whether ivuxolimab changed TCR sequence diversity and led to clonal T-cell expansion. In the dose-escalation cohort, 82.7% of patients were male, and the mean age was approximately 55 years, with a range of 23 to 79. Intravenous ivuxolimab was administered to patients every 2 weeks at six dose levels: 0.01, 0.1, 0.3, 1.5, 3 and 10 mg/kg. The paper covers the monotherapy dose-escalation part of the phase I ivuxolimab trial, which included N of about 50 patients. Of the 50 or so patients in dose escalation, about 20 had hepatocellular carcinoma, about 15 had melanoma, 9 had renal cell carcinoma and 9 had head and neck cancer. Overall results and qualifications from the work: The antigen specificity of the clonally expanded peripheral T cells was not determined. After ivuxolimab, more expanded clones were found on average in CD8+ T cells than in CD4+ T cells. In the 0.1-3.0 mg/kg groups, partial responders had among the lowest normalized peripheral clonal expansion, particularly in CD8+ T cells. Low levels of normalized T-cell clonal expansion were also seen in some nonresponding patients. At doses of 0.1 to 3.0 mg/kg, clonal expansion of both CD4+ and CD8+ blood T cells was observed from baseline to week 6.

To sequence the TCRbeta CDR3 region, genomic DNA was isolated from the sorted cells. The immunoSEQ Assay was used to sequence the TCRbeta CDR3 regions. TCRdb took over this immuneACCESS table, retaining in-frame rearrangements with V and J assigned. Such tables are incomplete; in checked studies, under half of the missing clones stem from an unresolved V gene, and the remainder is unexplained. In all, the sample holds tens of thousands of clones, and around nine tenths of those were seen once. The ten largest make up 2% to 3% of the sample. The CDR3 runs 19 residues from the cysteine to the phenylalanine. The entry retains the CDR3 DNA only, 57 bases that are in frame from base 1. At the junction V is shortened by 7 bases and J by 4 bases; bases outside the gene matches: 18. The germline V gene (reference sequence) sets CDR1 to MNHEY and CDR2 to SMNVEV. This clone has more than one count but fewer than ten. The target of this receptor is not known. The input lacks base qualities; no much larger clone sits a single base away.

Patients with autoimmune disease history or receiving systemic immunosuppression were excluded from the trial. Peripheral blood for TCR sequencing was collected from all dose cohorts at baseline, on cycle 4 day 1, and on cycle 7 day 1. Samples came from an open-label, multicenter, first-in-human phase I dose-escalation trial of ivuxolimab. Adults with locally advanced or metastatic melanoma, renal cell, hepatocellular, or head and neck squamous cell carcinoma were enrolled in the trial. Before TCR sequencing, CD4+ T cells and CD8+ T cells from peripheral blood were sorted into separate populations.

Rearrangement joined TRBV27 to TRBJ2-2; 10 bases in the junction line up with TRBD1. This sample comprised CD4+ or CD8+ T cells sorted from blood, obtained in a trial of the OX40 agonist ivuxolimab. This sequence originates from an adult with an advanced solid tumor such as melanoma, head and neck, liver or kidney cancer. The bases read TGTGCCAGCAAAGGGGACAGGGGTTCTCCCGGAGCAGGCACCGGGGAGCTGTTTTTT. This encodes CASKGDRGSPGAGTGELFF.